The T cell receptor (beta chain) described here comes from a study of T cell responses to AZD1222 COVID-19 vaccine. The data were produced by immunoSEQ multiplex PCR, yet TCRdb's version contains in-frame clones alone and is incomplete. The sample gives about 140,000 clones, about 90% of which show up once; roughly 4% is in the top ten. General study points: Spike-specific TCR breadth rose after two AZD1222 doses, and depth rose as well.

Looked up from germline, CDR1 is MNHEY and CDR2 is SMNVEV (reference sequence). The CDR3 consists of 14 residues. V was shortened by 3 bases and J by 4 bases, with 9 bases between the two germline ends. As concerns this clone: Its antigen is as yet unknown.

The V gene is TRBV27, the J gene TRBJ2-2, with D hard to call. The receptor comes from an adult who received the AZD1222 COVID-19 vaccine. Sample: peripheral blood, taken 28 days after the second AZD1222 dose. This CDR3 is CASSFLMSTGELFF. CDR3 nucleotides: TGTGCCAGCAGTTTTCTGATGAGCACCGGGGAGCTGTTTTTT.